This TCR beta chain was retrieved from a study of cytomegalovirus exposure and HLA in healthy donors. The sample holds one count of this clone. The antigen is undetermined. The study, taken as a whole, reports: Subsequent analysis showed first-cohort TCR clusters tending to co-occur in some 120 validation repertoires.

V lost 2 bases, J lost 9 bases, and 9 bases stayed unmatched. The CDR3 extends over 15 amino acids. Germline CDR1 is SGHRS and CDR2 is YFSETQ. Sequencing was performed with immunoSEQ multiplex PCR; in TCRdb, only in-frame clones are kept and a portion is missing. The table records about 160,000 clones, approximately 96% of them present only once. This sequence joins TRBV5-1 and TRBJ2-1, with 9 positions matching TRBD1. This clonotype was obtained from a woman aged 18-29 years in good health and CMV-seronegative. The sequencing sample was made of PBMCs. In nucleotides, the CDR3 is TGCGCCAGCAGCTTAAGACAGGGGGATATTCCTGAGCAGTTCTTC. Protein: CASSLRQGDIPEQFF.